These 9 T cell receptor beta chains came from one sample sequenced in a study of identical twins. Using its own MiXCR run on the 5' RACE reads, TCRdb lists one record per CDR3 protein. The top ten clones hold more than 0.25% of a sample with 1.5 million to 2 million distinct CDR3 sequences, about 31% of them seen once. The sequenced sample was cord blood. The receptors here all came from a newborn girl in good health.

The rearrangement uses TRBV28 and TRBJ2-7; D unclear. The length of the CDR3 is 13 residues. CDR1 is MDHEN and CDR2 is SYDVKM in the germline V gene. V lost 3 bases and J 2 bases, leaving 8 bases between the germline ends. The CDR3 reads CASSFQVPYEQYF. The CDR3 DNA is TGTGCCAGCAGTTTTCAGGTTCCCTACGAGCAGTACTTC.

This clonotype was counted a few times. The rearrangement links TRBV29-1 to TRBJ1-1, with TRBD1 identical over 7 bases. Germline V gene sequence: CDR1 SQVTM, CDR2 ANQGSEA. This CDR3 contains 13 residues. The V and J ends lost 4 bases and 3 bases, in that order; junction bases with no gene match: 5. Written as DNA, the CDR3 is TGCAGCGTTGTAGGGGGCGCGTACACTGAAGCTTTCTTT. It codes for CSVVGGAYTEAFF.

In this sample, this clonotype turned up a few times. The J gene is TRBJ2-1, the V gene TRBV7-6; TRBD2 might be the D (6 bases). This CDR3 comprises 16 residues. The germline CDR1 and CDR2 sequences are SGHVS and FNYEAQ. The V end was cut by 1 base, the J end by 3 bases, with 13 bases between. CDR3 sequence reads: CASSLGRAGSYNEQFF. The CDR3 DNA reads TGTGCCAGCAGCTTAGGAAGGGCGGGGAGCTACAATGAGCAGTTCTTC.

The chain recombines TRBV7-8 with TRBJ2-3; D perhaps matches TRBD1 (5 bases). Germline V gene lookup returns CDR1 SGHVS and CDR2 FQNEAQ. This CDR3 comprises 16 residues. The V and J ends lost 3 bases and 0 bases respectively, with 13 bases between them. CDR3 in amino acids: CASSFPPGFSTDTQYF. The CDR3 nucleotides are TGTGCCAGCAGCTTTCCCCCAGGGTTTAGCACAGATACGCAGTATTTT.

The chain combines TRBV28 with TRBJ2-5; no clear D. This CDR3 has 17 residues. The ends were cut back, 1 base at V and 2 bases at J, with 17 bases in the middle. Germline lookup yields CDR1 MDHEN and CDR2 SYDVKM. The CDR3 bases are TGTGCCAGCAGTTTATCTCCAAATACGGATGGACAAGAGACCCAGTACTTC. Translation: CASSLSPNTDGQETQYF.

This chain links TRBV28 with TRBJ1-5, with TRBD1 matching 9 bases. Looked up from germline, CDR1 is MDHEN and CDR2 is SYDVKM. With 8 bases clipped from V and 5 bases from J, the junction kept 10 bases outside the gene matches. CDR3 size: 15 residues. CDR3: CASRQPGQGDQPQHF. CDR3 coding DNA: TGTGCCAGCCGACAACCGGGACAGGGCGATCAGCCCCAGCATTTT. Full variable domain (missing parts from reference TRBV28 and TRBJ1-5): DVKVTQSSRYLVKRTGEKVFLECVQDMDHENMFWYRQDPGLGLRLIYFSYDVKMKEKGDIPEGYSVSREKKERFSLILESASTNQTSMYLCASRQPGQGDQPQHFGDGTRLSIL.

There are a few counts of this clonotype. The rearrangement links TRBV9 to TRBJ1-4; no clear D gene. The CDR3 is made up of 13 amino acids. The germline V gene encodes CDR1 SGDLS and CDR2 YYNGEE. Trimming left V 0 bases short and J 7 bases short, with 7 bases between. Written as DNA, the CDR3 is TGTGCCAGCAGCGTAGACGAGGGTGAAAAACTGTTTTTT. Its translation: CASSVDEGEKLFF.

As to this clonotype: One end of the junction fails to match germline, which may point to a read error. This sequence joins TRBV27 and TRBJ2-7, with 7 bases lining up with TRBD1. There are 16 residues in the CDR3. In germline, CDR1 is MNHEY, CDR2 SMNVEV (reference sequence). CDR3 coding DNA: TGTGCCAGCAGTATATCCCGGGACAGTGGCTACAATGAGCAGTACTTC. Translation: CASSISRDSGYNEQYF.

This chain joins TRBV6-6 and TRBJ1-4; TRBD1 is a possible D gene (5 bases). The germline CDR1 and CDR2 sequences are MNHNY and SVGAGI (reference sequence). V was shortened by 4 bases and J by 7 bases, with 13 bases between the two germline ends. The CDR3 runs to 14 residues. CDR3 sequence: CASSSPGGGEKLFF. In DNA form, the CDR3 reads TGTGCCAGCAGTTCCCCGGGCGGGGGTGAAAAACTGTTTTTT.